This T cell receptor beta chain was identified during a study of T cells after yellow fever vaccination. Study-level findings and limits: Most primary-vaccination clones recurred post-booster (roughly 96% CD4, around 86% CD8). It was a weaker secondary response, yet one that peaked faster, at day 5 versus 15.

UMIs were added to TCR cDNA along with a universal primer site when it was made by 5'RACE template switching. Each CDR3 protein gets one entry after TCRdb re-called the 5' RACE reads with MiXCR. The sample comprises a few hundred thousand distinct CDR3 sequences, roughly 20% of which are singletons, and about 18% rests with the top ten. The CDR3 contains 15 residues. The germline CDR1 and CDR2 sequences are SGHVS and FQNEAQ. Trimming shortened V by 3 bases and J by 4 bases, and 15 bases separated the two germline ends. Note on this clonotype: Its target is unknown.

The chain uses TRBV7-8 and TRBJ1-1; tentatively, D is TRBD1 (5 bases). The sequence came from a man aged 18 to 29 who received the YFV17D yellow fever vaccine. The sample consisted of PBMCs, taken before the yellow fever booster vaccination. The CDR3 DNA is TGTGCCAGCAGCTTCTTTCTGGGGGAGCTCACTGAAGCTTTCTTT. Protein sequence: CASSFFLGELTEAFF.